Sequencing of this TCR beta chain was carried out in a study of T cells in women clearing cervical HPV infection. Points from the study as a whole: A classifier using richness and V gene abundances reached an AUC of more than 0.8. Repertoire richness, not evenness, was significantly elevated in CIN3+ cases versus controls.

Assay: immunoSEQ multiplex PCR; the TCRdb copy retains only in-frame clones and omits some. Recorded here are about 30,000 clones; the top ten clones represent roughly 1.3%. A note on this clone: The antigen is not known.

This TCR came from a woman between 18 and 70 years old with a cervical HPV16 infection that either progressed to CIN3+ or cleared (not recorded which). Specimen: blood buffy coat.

The sequenced CDR3 bases are TGTGCCAGCAGCCTCAGACAGGGCTACGAG. Its protein is CASSLRQGYE. The complete CDR3 sequence is CASSLRQGYEQYF. The chain couples TRBV7-2 to TRBJ2-7, with 7 bases that match TRBD1. The read ends 3 residues before the CDR3 terminus; that terminus is restored from the germline J gene. J lost 3 bases, V lost 5 bases, and 4 bases had no gene match. Germline V gene sequence: CDR1 SGHTA, CDR2 FQGNSA. There are 13 residues in the CDR3.